This T cell receptor (beta chain) was profiled in a study of cytomegalovirus exposure and HLA in healthy donors. Study-wide background: The roughly 120 validation repertoires used the same platform as the 650 to 850 first-cohort repertoires (as reported by a later analysis).

Clones were read by immunoSEQ multiplex PCR, and TCRdb kept only the in-frame ones, dropping some. This table holds 180,000 or so clones, around 80% found once. About this clone: Its target is not known.

Study findings and constraints: Subsequent analysis found a tendency for first-cohort TCR clusters to co-occur within the 120 or so validation repertoires. There were 160 or so TCR beta chains listed as cytomegalovirus-associated.

The CDR3 consists of 14 residues. Germline loops: CDR1 SGHRS, CDR2 YFSETQ. The V end was cut by 0 bases, the J end by 8 bases, with 12 bases between. This receptor was identified in a woman aged 30 to 39 in good health and CMV-seropositive. Sequencing was carried out using PBMCs. This chain links TRBV5-1 with TRBJ2-1, with no clear D. The CDR3 is CASSLARRNDEQFF. In DNA form, the CDR3 reads TGCGCCAGCAGCTTGGCCCGCAGGAACGATGAGCAGTTCTTC.